The 24 T cell receptor beta chains reported below all come from one sample, sequenced in a study of blood T cell repertoires in COVID-19. Profiling relied on immunoSEQ multiplex PCR, and the TCRdb table lists in-frame clones only, not all of them. The repertoire holds around 130,000 clones, with around 84% as singletons. Sequencing was done on a sample of PBMCs or T cells enriched from blood (not recorded which). All receptors derive from a middle-aged man with acute COVID-19.

For the CDR3, the DNA is TGTGCCAGTAGAACTAGCGGGAGGCCCTACAATGAGCAGTTCTTC. It translates to CASRTSGRPYNEQFF. The chain uses TRBV19 and TRBJ2-1; 12 nucleotides line up with TRBD2. V was clipped by 6 bases and J by 2 bases; unmatched bases: 2. The length of the CDR3 is 15 residues. The germline V gene has CDR1 LNHDA and CDR2 SQIVND (reference sequence).

The chain combines TRBV27 with TRBJ2-7; unclear D gene. Between the trimmed V and J ends, which lost 5 bases and 2 bases, there was a span of 4 bases. Germline values: CDR1 MNHEY, CDR2 SMNVEV (reference sequence). The CDR3 is 11 residues long. CDR3 sequence reads: CASSAAYEQYF. In DNA form, the CDR3 reads TGTGCCAGCAGTGCAGCCTACGAGCAGTACTTC.

The gene calls are TRBV7-2 and TRBJ2-7; 8 bases are a match to TRBD1. The CDR3 totals 14 residues. Trimming cost V 5 bases and J 0 bases; bases outside gene matches: 3. The V gene's germline CDR1 is SGHTA and CDR2 FQGNSA. The CDR3 protein is CASSTGGSSYEQYF. Written as DNA, the CDR3 is TGTGCCAGCAGCACAGGGGGGAGCTCCTACGAGCAGTACTTC.

The rearrangement joins TRBV3-1 (or the pseudogene TRBV3-2) to TRBJ1-4; tentative D call: TRBD1 (6 bases). Trimming took 2 bases from V and 7 from J, leaving 14 bases between them. Germline CDR1 LGHDT, CDR2 YNNKEL (reference sequence). This CDR3 region has 15 residues. The CDR3 protein is CASSQLNREGEKLFF. DNA of the CDR3: TGTGCCAGCAGCCAACTTAACAGGGAGGGTGAAAAACTGTTTTTT.

The J gene is TRBJ1-5, the V gene TRBV24-1; 7 positions agree with TRBD1. The germline V gene encodes CDR1 KGHDR and CDR2 SFDVKD. The CDR3 length is 14 residues. The V segment lost 4 bases and the J segment 9 bases; nucleotides outside the gene matches: 8. In nucleotides, the CDR3 is TGTGCCACCAGTGACCCACGGACAGGCGGGCCCCAGCATTTT. Translated: CATSDPRTGGPQHF.

V usage is TRBV7-2 and J usage is TRBJ2-5; weak D call: TRBD1 (5 bases). The CDR3 length is 14 residues. Germline CDR1 reads SGHTA; CDR2 reads FQGNSA. The V gene lost 3 bases and the J gene lost 0 bases, with 8 bases spanning the gap. The CDR3 spells CASSFQGNQETQYF. The CDR3 DNA reads TGTGCCAGCAGCTTTCAGGGCAACCAAGAGACCCAGTACTTC.

This clone has more than one count but fewer than ten. The chain carries TRBV7-2 and TRBJ1-6; D gene ambiguous. Germline V gives CDR1 SGHTA, CDR2 FQGNSA. V lost 8 bases to trimming and J lost 5 bases, with 16 bases between them. This CDR3 is built from 15 residues. DNA of the CDR3: TGTGCCAGCTCGTATCTAATCGATCATAATTCACCCCTCCACTTT. As protein: CASSYLIDHNSPLHF.

The rearrangement links TRBV5-4 to TRBJ1-5; a possible D gene is TRBD1 (5 bases). Trimming removed 2 bases at V and 5 bases at J, with 8 bases between. The V gene's germline CDR1 is SGHNT and CDR2 YYREEE (reference sequence). The CDR3 totals 13 residues. This chain's CDR3 is CASSFDSDQPQHF. DNA of the CDR3: TGTGCCAGCAGCTTTGACAGCGATCAGCCCCAGCATTTT.

The J gene is TRBJ1-2, the V gene TRBV13; possibly TRBD1 for D (5 bases). CDR1 is PRHDT and CDR2 is FYEKMQ in the germline V gene (reference sequence). The CDR3 extends over 15 amino acids. With 5 bases removed from V and 4 bases from J, the gap between germline ends came to 17 bases. The CDR3 loop is CASSLTGALSYGYTF. CDR3 nucleotide sequence: TGTGCCAGCAGCCTTACAGGTGCCCTCTCCTATGGCTACACCTTC. Together with reference TRBV13 and TRBJ1-2, the CDR3 gives the full variable domain: AAGVIQSPRHLIKEKRETATLKCYPIPRHDTVYWYQQGPGQDPQFLISFYEKMQSDKGSIPDRFSAQQFSDYHSELNMSSLELGDSALYFCASSLTGALSYGYTFGSGTRLTVV.

V gene TRBV6-2 or TRBV6-3 combines with J gene TRBJ1-5; D gene unclear. CDR1 is MNHEY and CDR2 is SVGEGT in the germline V gene. The V and J ends lost 0 bases and 4 bases respectively, with 13 bases between them. The CDR3 runs to 16 residues. CDR3 nucleotide sequence: TGTGCCAGCAGTTACTCGATGGGAGGGAGGAATCAGCCCCAGCATTTT. Its protein is CASSYSMGGRNQPQHF.

The CDR3 sequence is CAWSGLLSNQPQHF. The CDR3 DNA reads as TGTGCCTGGAGCGGACTGCTAAGCAATCAGCCCCAGCATTTT. The gene calls are TRBV30 and TRBJ1-5, with D unclear. The length of the CDR3 is 14 residues. V shed 3 bases and J shed 1 base, with 10 bases lying between them. The V gene's germline CDR1 is GTSNPN and CDR2 SVGIG (reference sequence).

This clone appeared once. The CDR3 loop reads CASSLWDRDTEAFF. The CDR3, as DNA: TGCGCCAGCAGCCTATGGGACAGGGACACTGAAGCTTTCTTT. The chain joins TRBV5-1 to TRBJ1-1; 9 bases align to TRBD1. The CDR3 extends over 14 amino acids. Germline CDR1 and CDR2: SGHRS and YFSETQ. Trimming took 4 bases from V and 3 from J; bases not matched to a gene: 4.

In this sample, this clone turned up a few times. V is TRBV7-9 and J is TRBJ1-5; 12 bases are shared with TRBD1. V was clipped by 3 bases and J by 4 bases; unmatched bases: 10. This CDR3 spans 18 amino acids. Germline CDR1 and CDR2: SEHNR and FQNEAQ (reference sequence). Here the CDR3 reads CASSFSGTGGAWNQPQHF. The CDR3, as DNA: TGTGCCAGCAGCTTTTCCGGGACAGGGGGCGCTTGGAATCAGCCCCAGCATTTT. The variable domain in full, with the rest retrieved from reference TRBV7-9 and TRBJ1-5, is DTGVSQNPRHKITKRGQNVTFRCDPISEHNRLYWYRQTLGQGPEFLTYFQNEAQLEKSRLLSDRFSAERPKGSFSTLEIQRTEQGDSAMYLCASSFSGTGGAWNQPQHFGDGTRLSIL.

The genes are TRBV12-3 or TRBV12-4 and TRBJ1-1; no reliable D call. This CDR3 region has 13 residues. V dropped 3 bases and J dropped 1 base, with 6 bases sitting between them. This chain's CDR3 is CASSLAPNTEAFF. CDR3 sequence (DNA): TGTGCCAGCAGTTTGGCCCCGAACACTGAAGCTTTCTTT.

V usage is TRBV5-8 and J usage is TRBJ1-2, with TRBD1 as a possible D gene (6 bases). V shed 4 bases and J shed 4 bases, with 14 bases lying between them. Germline values: CDR1 SGHTS, CDR2 YDEGEE. The CDR3 contains 14 residues. CDR3 amino acids: CASSPGQGSYGYTF. The CDR3 nucleotides are TGTGCCAGCAGCCCAGGCCAGGGGAGCTATGGCTACACCTTC.

Regarding this clone: One end of the junction does not line up with germline, which may come from a read error. CDR3 sequence reads: CASSLDGTGTNTGELFF. In DNA, the CDR3 is TGTGCTAGCAGCTTAGATGGGACAGGGACCAACACCGGGGAGCTGTTTTTT. The J gene is TRBJ2-2, the V gene TRBV7-7; 9 bases are shared with TRBD1. CDR1 and CDR2 from the germline V gene are SSHAT and FNYEAQ (reference sequence). The CDR3 has 17 residues.

The chain combines TRBV5-4 with TRBJ1-2; 8 nucleotides agree with TRBD1. Per the germline V gene, CDR1 is SGHNT and CDR2 is YYREEE (reference sequence). J was trimmed by 8 bases and V by 4 bases; bases with no gene match: 10. The CDR3 has 14 amino acids. The CDR3 DNA follows: TGTGCCAGCAGCGGCCAGGGGGCGGAAAACGGCTACACCTTC. This encodes CASSGQGAENGYTF.

This chain uses TRBV6-5 with TRBJ1-2, with 7 bases fitting TRBD1. From germline, CDR1 is MNHEY and CDR2 SVGAGI. CDR3 length: 13 residues. V was pared by 8 bases and J by 0 bases, with 3 bases of the junction left unmatched. In DNA form, the CDR3 reads TGTGCCAGCTCCCAGGGGGCTAACTATGGCTACACCTTC. Translated: CASSQGANYGYTF.

CDR3 amino acids: CASTLGHSNQPQHF. CDR3 nucleotide sequence: TGTGCCAGCACACTGGGCCATAGCAATCAGCCCCAGCATTTT. The V call is TRBV28, the J call TRBJ1-5; D unclear. The CDR3 is 14 residues long. Germline-derived CDR1 and CDR2 are MDHEN and SYDVKM. V was clipped by 7 bases and J by 0 bases, with 10 bases between them.

This chain uses TRBV10-3 with TRBJ2-7; no reliable D call. This CDR3 region has 12 residues. The germline gives CDR1 ENHRY, CDR2 SYGVKD. Trimming shortened V by 4 bases and J by 3 bases, and 7 bases separated the two germline ends. CDR3: CAISGAGYEQYF. In DNA, the CDR3 is TGTGCCATCAGTGGAGCAGGCTACGAGCAGTACTTC.

The chain joins TRBV6-5 to TRBJ2-3, with 7 bases lining up with TRBD2. CDR1 MNHEY and CDR2 SVGAGI come from the germline V gene. The V and J ends lost 2 bases and 7 bases, in that order; junction bases with no gene match: 9. This CDR3 comprises 15 residues. The CDR3 spells CASSYLSTSWYTQYF. The DNA for the CDR3 is TGTGCCAGCAGTTACCTTTCGACTAGCTGGTATACGCAGTATTTT.

The CDR3 is CASTKTGDRLYGYTF. CDR3 bases: TGTGCCAGCACCAAAACAGGTGACCGCCTCTATGGCTACACCTTC. The V call is TRBV9, the J call TRBJ1-2, with D possibly being TRBD1 (5 bases). CDR1 SGDLS and CDR2 YYNGEE come from the germline V gene. The CDR3 sequence is 15 residues long. Trimming stripped 6 bases from V and 4 bases from J, with 19 bases between.

Points on this clone: The sample holds other DNA sequences that translate to the same CDR3. V gene TRBV7-9 combines with J gene TRBJ2-5, with D possibly TRBD1 on 6 matching bases. The germline V and J ends were trimmed by 0 bases and 1 base, with 6 bases remaining between them. From germline, CDR1 is SEHNR and CDR2 FQNEAQ (reference sequence). The CDR3 extends over 14 amino acids. CDR3 in DNA: TGTGCCAGCAGCTTAGCAGGGGGCCAAGAGACCCAGTACTTC. Its protein is CASSLAGGQETQYF.

This clone was detected a few times. CDR3 residues: CASSSGLYEQYF. In DNA form, the CDR3 reads TGTGCCAGCAGTTCAGGGTTGTACGAGCAGTACTTC. This chain links TRBV28 with TRBJ2-7; possibly TRBD1 for D (5 bases). Trimming took 4 bases from V and 4 from J, leaving 8 bases between them. Germline values: CDR1 MDHEN, CDR2 SYDVKM. There are 12 residues in the CDR3. Looking up the rest from reference TRBV28 and TRBJ2-7 gives the full variable domain: DVKVTQSSRYLVKRTGEKVFLECVQDMDHENMFWYRQDPGLGLRLIYFSYDVKMKEKGDIPEGYSVSREKKERFSLILESASTNQTSMYLCASSSGLYEQYFGPGTRLTVT.